This T cell receptor (beta chain) comes out of a study of T cell responses to AZD1222 COVID-19 vaccine. Profiling relied on immunoSEQ multiplex PCR, and the TCRdb table lists in-frame clones only, not all of them. The sample lists about 130,000 clones; approximately 92% were seen once. V lost 0 bases and J 0 bases, leaving 26 bases between the germline ends. The CDR3 is 21 residues long. Per the germline V gene, CDR1 is MGHRA and CDR2 is YSYEKL. The sequencing here drew on peripheral blood, taken 28 days after the second AZD1222 dose. The J gene is TRBJ1-2, the V gene TRBV4-1; no clear D gene. This TCR came from an adult who received the AZD1222 COVID-19 vaccine. CDR3 sequence reads: CASSQEGITVPFLVANYGYTF. The CDR3 DNA is TGCGCCAGCAGCCAAGAGGGGATTACAGTACCGTTTTTAGTGGCTAACTATGGCTACACCTTC.